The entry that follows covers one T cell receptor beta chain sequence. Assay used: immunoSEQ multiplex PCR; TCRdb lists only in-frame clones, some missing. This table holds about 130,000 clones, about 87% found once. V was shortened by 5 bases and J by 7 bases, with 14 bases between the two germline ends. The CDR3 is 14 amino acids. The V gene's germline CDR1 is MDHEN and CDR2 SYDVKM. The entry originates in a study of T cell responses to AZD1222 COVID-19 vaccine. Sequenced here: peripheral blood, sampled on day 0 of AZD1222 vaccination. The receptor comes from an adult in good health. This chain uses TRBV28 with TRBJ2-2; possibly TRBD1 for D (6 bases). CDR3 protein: CASSPGQTSGELFF. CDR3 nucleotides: TGTGCCAGCAGTCCTGGACAGACGAGCGGGGAGCTGTTTTTT.